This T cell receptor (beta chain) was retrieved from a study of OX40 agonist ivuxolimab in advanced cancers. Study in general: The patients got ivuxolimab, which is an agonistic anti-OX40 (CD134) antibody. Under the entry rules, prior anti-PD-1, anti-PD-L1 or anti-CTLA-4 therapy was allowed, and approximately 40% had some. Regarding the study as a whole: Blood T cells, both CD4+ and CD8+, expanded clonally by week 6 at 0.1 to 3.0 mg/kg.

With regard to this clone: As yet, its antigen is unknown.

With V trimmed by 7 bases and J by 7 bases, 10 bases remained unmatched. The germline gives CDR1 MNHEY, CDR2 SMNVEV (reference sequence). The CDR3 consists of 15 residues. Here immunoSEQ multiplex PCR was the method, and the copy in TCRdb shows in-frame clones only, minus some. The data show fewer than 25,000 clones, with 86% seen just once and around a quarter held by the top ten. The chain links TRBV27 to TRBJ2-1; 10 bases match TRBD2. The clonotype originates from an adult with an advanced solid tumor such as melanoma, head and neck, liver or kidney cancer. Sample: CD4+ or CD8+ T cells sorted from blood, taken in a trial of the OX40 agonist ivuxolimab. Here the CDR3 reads CASTLSSGRRNEQFF. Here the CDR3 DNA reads TGTGCCAGCACCCTCAGTAGCGGGAGGAGAAATGAGCAGTTCTTC.